Following are 19 T cell receptor beta chains from one sample sequenced in a study of T cell responses to AZD1222 COVID-19 vaccine. Assay used: immunoSEQ multiplex PCR; TCRdb lists only in-frame clones, some missing. The sample has about 120,000 clones; 85% to 95% are singletons. The source material was peripheral blood, sampled 28 days after the second AZD1222 dose. Receptors were obtained from an adult who received the AZD1222 COVID-19 vaccine.

The chain is built from TRBV3-1 (or the pseudogene TRBV3-2) and TRBJ2-1; the D is unclear. CDR3 size: 15 residues. Germline V CDR1 and CDR2: LGHDT, YNNKEL (reference sequence). V gave up 4 bases and J gave up 7 bases, with 17 bases separating them. The CDR3 nucleotides read TGTGCCAGCAGCCTGCCGACAAGTAGGATGAATGAGCAGTTCTTC. Encoded protein: CASSLPTSRMNEQFF.

This chain joins TRBV3-1 (or the pseudogene TRBV3-2) and TRBJ1-4; 8 bases line up with TRBD1. This CDR3 region has 14 residues. CDR1 and CDR2 from the germline V gene are LGHDT and YNNKEL (reference sequence). V was clipped by 3 bases and J by 7 bases; unmatched bases: 4. The CDR3 coding sequence is TGTGCCAGCAGCCACCGGGACAGGAGTGAAAAACTGTTTTTT. It yields the protein CASSHRDRSEKLFF.

V gene TRBV7-8 combines with J gene TRBJ2-1; 10 positions match TRBD2. CDR3 length: 15 residues. Germline V gives CDR1 SGHVS, CDR2 FQNEAQ. V lost 8 bases to trimming and J lost 8 bases; unmatched junction nucleotides: 12. Here the CDR3 reads CASRLTAGGLDEQFF. The CDR3 nucleotides read TGTGCCAGCCGTCTAACAGCGGGAGGGTTGGATGAGCAGTTCTTC.

The J gene is TRBJ2-1, the V gene TRBV7-9, with 10 bases that match TRBD1. This CDR3 comprises 14 residues. V shed 8 bases, J shed 5 bases, and the junction held 6 bases outside the gene matches. Germline V gives CDR1 SEHNR, CDR2 FQNEAQ (reference sequence). CDR3: CASLGTGVHNEQFF. The CDR3 nucleotides read TGTGCCAGCTTGGGGACAGGGGTCCACAATGAGCAGTTCTTC.

In this sample, this clone turned up once. No DNA is shown, since the ends of the CDR3 on it are uncertain; the CDR3 is the one TCRdb lists. The J gene is TRBJ2-3, the V gene TRBV6-5; the table's TRBD1 call for D was not verified on the DNA. Counting both end residues, the CDR3 totals 16 amino acids. Germline V gene sequence: CDR1 MNHEY, CDR2 SVGAGI. This CDR3 reads CASSSSGQGEDYTQYF.

The chain couples TRBV30 to TRBJ1-2, with a weak D call TRBD1 (6 bases). Trimming removed 1 base at V and 8 bases at J, with 17 bases between. Germline V gives CDR1 GTSNPN, CDR2 SVGIG (reference sequence). There are 14 residues in the CDR3. The CDR3 here is CAWSGEGGMYGYTF. DNA for the CDR3: TGTGCCTGGAGTGGGGAAGGGGGGATGTACGGCTACACCTTC.

The chain carries TRBV2 and TRBJ2-2; 9 bases are a match to TRBD2. The CDR3 contains 14 residues. Germline loops: CDR1 SNHLY, CDR2 FYNNEI. After removal of 4 bases from V and 6 bases from J, the junction contained 3 bases not matched to a gene. DNA for the CDR3: TGTGCCAGCAGTGGTAGCGGGAGCGCCGGGGAGCTGTTTTTT. Amino acids: CASSGSGSAGELFF.

This chain joins TRBV30 and TRBJ1-1; perhaps TRBD1 as D (5 bases). Trimming cost V 2 bases and J 3 bases, with 13 bases left between them. Per germline, CDR1 GTSNPN and CDR2 SVGIG (reference sequence). The CDR3 consists of 14 residues. The CDR3 spells CAWSMGIQDTEAFF. The CDR3 region has the DNA TGTGCCTGGAGTATGGGGATACAGGACACTGAAGCTTTCTTT.

In this sample, this clone turned up a few times. The chain employs TRBV5-4 and TRBJ1-1; 7 bases line up with TRBD1. The J segment lost 3 bases and the V segment lost 0 bases, leaving 5 bases of the junction unmatched. CDR1 and CDR2 from the germline V gene are SGHNT and YYREEE (reference sequence). The CDR3 sequence is 15 residues long. CDR3 nucleotide sequence: TGTGCCAGCAGCTTGGGCGGGACAGTGGACACTGAAGCTTTCTTT. Translation: CASSLGGTVDTEAFF.

The chain employs TRBV19 and TRBJ1-5; the D is unclear. Germline V lookup: CDR1 LNHDA, CDR2 SQIVND (reference sequence). The CDR3 has 14 amino acids. The V gene lost 6 bases and the J gene lost 2 bases, with 11 bases spanning the gap. The CDR3 DNA reads TGTGCCAGTAGCGCCGCCTGGGGCAATCAGCCCCAGCATTTT. Its translation: CASSAAWGNQPQHF.

This chain links TRBV7-9 with TRBJ1-2; D is uncertain. Germline V gives CDR1 SEHNR, CDR2 FQNEAQ (reference sequence). This CDR3 has 15 amino acids. V was trimmed by 6 bases and J by 2 bases, leaving 16 bases between them. CDR3 in DNA: TGTGCCAGCAGTCTCTTGGGAGGGTTGAACTATGGCTACACCTTC. It codes for CASSLLGGLNYGYTF.

The gene calls are TRBV29-1 and TRBJ1-2; possibly TRBD1 for D (5 bases). This CDR3 contains 14 residues. Trimming took 4 bases from V and 7 from J, leaving 19 bases between them. CDR1 is SQVTM and CDR2 is ANQGSEA in the germline V gene. CDR3 residues: CSVGNIGDFGGYTF. Here the CDR3 DNA reads TGCAGCGTTGGAAATATAGGGGATTTTGGTGGCTACACCTTC.

The chain links TRBV21-1 to TRBJ1-4; no check of the table's D call, TRBD1, against the DNA was made. TRBV21-1 is designated a pseudogene. The CDR3 has 18 amino acids. CDR3 amino acids: CASSKARTDRATNEKLFF. CDR3 DNA sequence: TGTGCCAGCAGCAAAGCAAGGACGGACAGGGCAACTAATGAAAAACTGTTTTTT.

The rearrangement uses TRBV7-3 and TRBJ2-1; perhaps D is TRBD1 or TRBD2 (6 bases each). V lost 5 bases and J lost 6, with 17 bases in between. The CDR3 sequence is 15 residues long. The germline V gene encodes CDR1 SGHTA and CDR2 FQGTGA. CDR3 bases: TGTGCCAGCAGCCCCAGGGGAGCGGGCTCCAATGAGCAGTTCTTC. This codes for CASSPRGAGSNEQFF.

The table lists this clone with a count of one. The chain carries TRBV19 and TRBJ1-5; D is uncertain. The V gene lost 6 bases and the J gene lost 11 bases, with 17 bases spanning the gap. The germline CDR1 and CDR2 sequences are LNHDA and SQIVND (reference sequence). The CDR3 is 13 amino acids. For the CDR3, the DNA is TGTGCCAGTAGGGACGACGGGCCGGAGGCCCAGCATTTT. Encoded protein: CASRDDGPEAQHF.

The chain recombines TRBV5-1 with TRBJ2-5, with D hard to call. CDR3 length: 14 amino acids. Trimming cost V 2 bases and J 2 bases, with 10 bases left between them. CDR1 SGHRS and CDR2 YFSETQ come from the germline V gene. CDR3 sequence: CASSFLGVQETQYF. The CDR3 nucleotides are TGCGCCAGCAGCTTCCTGGGCGTACAAGAGACCCAGTACTTC.

The CDR3 loop is CASSREGGTDTQYF. Here the CDR3 DNA reads TGCGCCAGCAGCAGGGAGGGGGGGACAGATACGCAGTATTTT. The V gene is TRBV5-1, the J gene TRBJ2-3; D might be TRBD2 (7 bases). In germline, CDR1 is SGHRS, CDR2 YFSETQ. V was pared by 4 bases and J by 3 bases, with 12 bases between. CDR3 length equals 14 residues.

The V gene is TRBV7-9, the J gene TRBJ2-5; tentatively, D is TRBD2 (7 bases). The ends were cut back, 7 bases at V and 4 bases at J, with 16 bases in the middle. CDR1 and CDR2 from the germline V gene are SEHNR and FQNEAQ (reference sequence). The CDR3 covers 14 residues. CDR3 region: CASTHRGGPETQYF. The CDR3 nucleotides read TGTGCCAGCACCCATAGGGGGGGGCCAGAGACCCAGTACTTC.

The rearrangement joins TRBV4-3 to TRBJ1-2; 7 bases map to TRBD1. The trim removed 4 bases at V and 2 bases at J, leaving 7 bases unmatched. From germline, CDR1 is LGHNA and CDR2 YSLEER. This CDR3 has 15 residues. CDR3 in DNA: TGCGCCAGCAGCCGGGCGGGACAGTGGAACTATGGCTACACCTTC. It yields the protein CASSRAGQWNYGYTF.